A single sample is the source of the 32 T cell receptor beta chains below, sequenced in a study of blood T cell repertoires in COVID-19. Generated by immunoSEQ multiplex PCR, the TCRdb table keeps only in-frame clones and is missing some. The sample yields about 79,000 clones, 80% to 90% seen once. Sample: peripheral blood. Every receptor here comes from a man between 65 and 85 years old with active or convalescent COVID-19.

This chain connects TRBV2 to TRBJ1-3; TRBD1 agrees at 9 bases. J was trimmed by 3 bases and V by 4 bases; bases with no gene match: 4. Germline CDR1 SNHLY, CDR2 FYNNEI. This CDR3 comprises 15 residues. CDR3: CASSGGTGFGNTIYF. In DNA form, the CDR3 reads TGTGCCAGCAGTGGAGGGACAGGGTTTGGAAACACCATATATTTT.

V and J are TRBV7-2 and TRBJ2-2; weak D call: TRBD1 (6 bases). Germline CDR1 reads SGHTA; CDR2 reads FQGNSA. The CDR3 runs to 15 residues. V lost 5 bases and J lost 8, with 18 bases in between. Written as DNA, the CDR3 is TGTGCCAGCAGCATTACAGGGAACGGAATGGGGGAGCTGTTTTTT. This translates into CASSITGNGMGELFF.

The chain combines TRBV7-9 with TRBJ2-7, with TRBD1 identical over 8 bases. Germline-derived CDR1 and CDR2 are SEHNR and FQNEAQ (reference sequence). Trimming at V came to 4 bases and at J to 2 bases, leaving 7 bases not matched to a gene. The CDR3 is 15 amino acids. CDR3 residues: CASSSPRTGTYEQYF. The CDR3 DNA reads TGTGCCAGCAGCTCACCCAGGACAGGGACCTACGAGCAGTACTTC.

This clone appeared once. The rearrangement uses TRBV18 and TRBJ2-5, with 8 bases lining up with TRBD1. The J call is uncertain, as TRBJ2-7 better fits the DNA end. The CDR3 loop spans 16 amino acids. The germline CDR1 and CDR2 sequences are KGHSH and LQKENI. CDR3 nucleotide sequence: TGTGCCAGCTCACAGAATCTCCAGGGGGCATCCTACGAGCAGTACTTC. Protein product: CASSQNLQGASYEQYF.

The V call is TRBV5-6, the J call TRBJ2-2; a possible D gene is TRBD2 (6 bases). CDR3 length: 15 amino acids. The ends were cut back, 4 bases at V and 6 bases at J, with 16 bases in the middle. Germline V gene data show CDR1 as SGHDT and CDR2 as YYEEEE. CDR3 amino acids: CASSPRWGEPGELFF. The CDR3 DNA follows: TGTGCCAGCAGCCCCAGATGGGGGGAGCCCGGGGAGCTGTTTTTT.

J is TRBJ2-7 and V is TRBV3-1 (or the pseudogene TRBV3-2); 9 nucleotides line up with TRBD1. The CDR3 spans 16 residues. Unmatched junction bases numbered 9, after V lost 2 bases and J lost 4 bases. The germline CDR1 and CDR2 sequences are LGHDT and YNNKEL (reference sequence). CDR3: CASSQPATGGGYEQYF. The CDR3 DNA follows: TGTGCCAGCAGCCAACCCGCGACAGGGGGAGGATACGAGCAGTACTTC.

CDR3 DNA: TGTGCCAGCAGCCACCAGCGGGAGGGCCTGTACTTC. Translated: CASSHQREGLYF. V usage is TRBV3-1 (or the pseudogene TRBV3-2) and J usage is TRBJ2-7; the match to TRBD2 covers 10 bases. The V segment lost 3 bases and the J segment 12 bases; nucleotides outside the gene matches: 5. The CDR3 spans 12 residues. Per the germline V gene, CDR1 is LGHDT and CDR2 is YNNKEL (reference sequence).

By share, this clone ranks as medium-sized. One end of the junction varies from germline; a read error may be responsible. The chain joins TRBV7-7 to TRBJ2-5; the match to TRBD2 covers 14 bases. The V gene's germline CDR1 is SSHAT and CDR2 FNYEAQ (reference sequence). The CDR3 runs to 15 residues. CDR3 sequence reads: CASSSGLAGVETQYF. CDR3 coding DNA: TGTGCTAGCAGCTCGGGACTAGCGGGAGTAGAGACCCAGTACTTC.

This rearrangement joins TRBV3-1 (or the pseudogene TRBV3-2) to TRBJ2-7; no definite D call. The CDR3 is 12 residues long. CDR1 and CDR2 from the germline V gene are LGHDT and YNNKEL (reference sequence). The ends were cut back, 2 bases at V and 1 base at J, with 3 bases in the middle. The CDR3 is CASSQQSYEQYF. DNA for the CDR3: TGTGCCAGCAGCCAACAATCCTACGAGCAGTACTTC.

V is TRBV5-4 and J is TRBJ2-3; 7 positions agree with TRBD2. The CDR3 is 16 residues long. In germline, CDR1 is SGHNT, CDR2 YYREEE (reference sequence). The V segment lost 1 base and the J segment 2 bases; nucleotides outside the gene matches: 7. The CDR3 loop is CASSLFGGSVTDTQYF. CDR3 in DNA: TGTGCCAGCAGCTTGTTCGGCGGGAGTGTCACAGATACGCAGTATTTT.

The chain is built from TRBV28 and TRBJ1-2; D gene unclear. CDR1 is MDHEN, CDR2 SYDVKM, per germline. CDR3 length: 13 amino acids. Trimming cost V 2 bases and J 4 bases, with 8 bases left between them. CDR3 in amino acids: CASSLSGSYGYTF. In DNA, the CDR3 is TGTGCCAGCAGTTTAAGCGGGAGCTATGGCTACACCTTC.

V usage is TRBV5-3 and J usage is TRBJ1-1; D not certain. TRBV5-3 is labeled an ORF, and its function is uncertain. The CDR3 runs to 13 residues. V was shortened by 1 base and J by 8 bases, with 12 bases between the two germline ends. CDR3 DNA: TGTGCCAGAAGCTTGAGCGGCAAAAAGGAAGCTTTCTTT. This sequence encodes CARSLSGKKEAFF.

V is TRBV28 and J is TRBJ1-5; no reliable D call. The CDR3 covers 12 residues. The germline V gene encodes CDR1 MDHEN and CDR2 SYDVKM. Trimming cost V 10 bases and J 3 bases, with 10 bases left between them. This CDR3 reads CATQVTNQPQHF. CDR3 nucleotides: TGTGCCACCCAGGTTACCAATCAGCCCCAGCATTTT.

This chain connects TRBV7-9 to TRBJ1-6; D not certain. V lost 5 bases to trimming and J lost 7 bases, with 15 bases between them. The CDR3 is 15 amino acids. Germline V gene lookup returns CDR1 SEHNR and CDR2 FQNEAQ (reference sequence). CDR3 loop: CASSPREGGNSPLHF. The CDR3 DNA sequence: TGTGCCAGCAGCCCCCGAGAGGGCGGGAATTCACCCCTCCACTTT.

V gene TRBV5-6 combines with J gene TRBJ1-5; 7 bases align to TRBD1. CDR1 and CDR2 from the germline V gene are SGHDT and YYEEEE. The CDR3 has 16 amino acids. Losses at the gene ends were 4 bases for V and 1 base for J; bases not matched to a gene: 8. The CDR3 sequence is CASSLGGGLSNQPQHF. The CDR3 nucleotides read TGTGCCAGCAGCCTCGGAGGGGGCCTAAGCAATCAGCCCCAGCATTTT.

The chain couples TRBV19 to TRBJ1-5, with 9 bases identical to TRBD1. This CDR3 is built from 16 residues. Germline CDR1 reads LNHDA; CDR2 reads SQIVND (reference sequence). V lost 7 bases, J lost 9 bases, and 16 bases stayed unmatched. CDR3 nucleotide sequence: TGTGCCAGTACCCGTGGGACAGGGAGGAATGGAGGGCCCCAGCATTTT. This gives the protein CASTRGTGRNGGPQHF.

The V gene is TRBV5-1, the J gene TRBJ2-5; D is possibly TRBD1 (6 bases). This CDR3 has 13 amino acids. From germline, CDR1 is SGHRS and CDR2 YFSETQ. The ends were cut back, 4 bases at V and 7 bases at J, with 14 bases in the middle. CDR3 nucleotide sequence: TGCGCCAGCAGCCCCGAACAGGGACGGACCCAGTACTTC. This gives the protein CASSPEQGRTQYF.

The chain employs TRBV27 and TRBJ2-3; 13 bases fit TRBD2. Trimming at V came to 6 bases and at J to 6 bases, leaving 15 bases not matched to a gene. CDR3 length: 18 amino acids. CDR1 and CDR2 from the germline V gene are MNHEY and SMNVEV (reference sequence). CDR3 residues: CASSPSTPGLAGYDTQYF. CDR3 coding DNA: TGTGCCAGCAGCCCCTCCACTCCGGGACTAGCGGGATACGATACGCAGTATTTT.

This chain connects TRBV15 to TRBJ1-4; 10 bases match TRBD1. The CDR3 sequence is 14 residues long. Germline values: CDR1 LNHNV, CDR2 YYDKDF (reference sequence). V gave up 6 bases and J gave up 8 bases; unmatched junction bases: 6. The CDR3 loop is CATRKGTGDEKLFF. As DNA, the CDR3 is TGTGCCACCAGAAAGGGGACAGGGGACGAAAAACTGTTTTTT. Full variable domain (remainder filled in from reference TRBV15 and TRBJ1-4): DAMVIQNPRYQVTQFGKPVTLSCSQTLNHNVMYWYQQKSSQAPKLLFHYYDKDFNNEADTPDNFQSRRPNTSFCFLDIRSPGLGDTAMYLCATRKGTGDEKLFFGSGTQLSVL.

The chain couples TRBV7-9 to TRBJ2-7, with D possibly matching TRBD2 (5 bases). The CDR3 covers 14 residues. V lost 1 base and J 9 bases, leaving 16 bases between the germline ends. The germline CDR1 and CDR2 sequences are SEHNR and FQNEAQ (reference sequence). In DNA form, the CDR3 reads TGTGCCAGCAGCTTAGATATTAGAGGAGGTGGGCAGTACTTC. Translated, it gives CASSLDIRGGGQYF.

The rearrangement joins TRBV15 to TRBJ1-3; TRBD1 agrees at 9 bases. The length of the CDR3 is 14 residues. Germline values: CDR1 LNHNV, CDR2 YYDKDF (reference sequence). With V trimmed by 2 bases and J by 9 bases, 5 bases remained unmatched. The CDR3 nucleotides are TGTGCCACCAGCAGATCGGGACAGGGACGCACCATATATTTT. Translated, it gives CATSRSGQGRTIYF.

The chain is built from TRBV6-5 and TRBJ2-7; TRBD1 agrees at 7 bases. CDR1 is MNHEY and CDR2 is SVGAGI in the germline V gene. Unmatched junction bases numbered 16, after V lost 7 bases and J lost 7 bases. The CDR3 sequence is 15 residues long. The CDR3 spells CASNRGGDQRGEQYF. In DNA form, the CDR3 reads TGTGCCAGCAACAGAGGGGGCGACCAACGAGGGGAGCAGTACTTC.

The CDR3: CAWSFTGANTEAFF. CDR3 sequence (DNA): TGTGCCTGGAGTTTCACAGGGGCGAACACTGAAGCTTTCTTT. The chain carries TRBV30 and TRBJ1-1, with TRBD1 identical over 7 bases. After removal of 2 bases from V and 1 base from J, the junction contained 4 bases not matched to a gene. In germline, CDR1 is GTSNPN, CDR2 SVGIG (reference sequence). The CDR3 sequence is 14 residues long.

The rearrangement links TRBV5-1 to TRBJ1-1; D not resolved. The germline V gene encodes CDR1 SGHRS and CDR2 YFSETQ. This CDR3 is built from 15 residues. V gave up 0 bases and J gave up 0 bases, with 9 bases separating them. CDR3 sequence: CASSLGGVLNTEAFF. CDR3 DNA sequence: TGCGCCAGCAGCTTGGGCGGGGTTTTGAACACTGAAGCTTTCTTT.

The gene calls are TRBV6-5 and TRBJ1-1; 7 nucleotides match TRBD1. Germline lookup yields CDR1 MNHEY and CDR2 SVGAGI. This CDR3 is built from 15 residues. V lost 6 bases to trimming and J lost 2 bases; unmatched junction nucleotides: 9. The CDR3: CASRIPGQRNTEAFF. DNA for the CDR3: TGTGCCAGCAGAATTCCGGGACAGCGTAACACTGAAGCTTTCTTT.

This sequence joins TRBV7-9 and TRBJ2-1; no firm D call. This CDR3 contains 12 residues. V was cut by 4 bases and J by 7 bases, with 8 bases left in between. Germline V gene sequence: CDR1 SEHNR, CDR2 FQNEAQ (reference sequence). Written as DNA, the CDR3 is TGTGCCAGCAGCTCACAAGTAAATGAGCAGTTCTTC. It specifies CASSSQVNEQFF. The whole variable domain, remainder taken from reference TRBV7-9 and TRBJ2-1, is DTGVSQNPRHKITKRGQNVTFRCDPISEHNRLYWYRQTLGQGPEFLTYFQNEAQLEKSRLLSDRFSAERPKGSFSTLEIQRTEQGDSAMYLCASSSQVNEQFFGPGTRLTVL.

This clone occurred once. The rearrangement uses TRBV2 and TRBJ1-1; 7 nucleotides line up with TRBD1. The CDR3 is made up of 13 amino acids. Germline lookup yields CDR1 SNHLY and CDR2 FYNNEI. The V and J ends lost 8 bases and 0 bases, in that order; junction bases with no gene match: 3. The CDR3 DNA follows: TGTGCCAGCGGGGGACAGCTGAACACTGAAGCTTTCTTT. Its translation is CASGGQLNTEAFF.

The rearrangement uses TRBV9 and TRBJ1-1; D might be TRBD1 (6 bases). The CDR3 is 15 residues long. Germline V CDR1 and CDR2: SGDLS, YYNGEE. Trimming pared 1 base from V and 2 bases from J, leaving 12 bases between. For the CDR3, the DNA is TGTGCCAGCAGCGTATCCGGTGGGACAAACACTGAAGCTTTCTTT. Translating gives CASSVSGGTNTEAFF.

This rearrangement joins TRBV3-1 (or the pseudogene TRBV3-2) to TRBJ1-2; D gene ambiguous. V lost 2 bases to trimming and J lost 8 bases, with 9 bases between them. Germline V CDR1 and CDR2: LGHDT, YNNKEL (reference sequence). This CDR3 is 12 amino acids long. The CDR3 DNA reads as TGTGCCAGCAGCCAACTTACGGGGGGCTACACCTTC. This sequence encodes CASSQLTGGYTF.

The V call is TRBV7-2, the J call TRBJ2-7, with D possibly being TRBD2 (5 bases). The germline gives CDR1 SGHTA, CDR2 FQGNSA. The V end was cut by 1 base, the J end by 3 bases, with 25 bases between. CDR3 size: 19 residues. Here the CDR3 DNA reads TGTGCCAGCAGCTTAGTGGGGAGTGGAGGCGGCGCGGAACTCTACGAGCAGTACTTC. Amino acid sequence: CASSLVGSGGGAELYEQYF. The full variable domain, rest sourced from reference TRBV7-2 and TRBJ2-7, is GAGVSQSPSNKVTEKGKDVELRCDPISGHTALYWYRQSLGQGLEFLIYFQGNSAPDKSGLPSDRFSAERTGGSVSTLTIQRTQQEDSAVYLCASSLVGSGGGAELYEQYFGPGTRLTVT.

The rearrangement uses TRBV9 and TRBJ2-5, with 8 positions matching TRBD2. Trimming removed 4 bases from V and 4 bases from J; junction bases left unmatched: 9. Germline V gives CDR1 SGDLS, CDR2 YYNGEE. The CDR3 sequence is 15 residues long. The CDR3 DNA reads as TGTGCCAGCAGCAATAGCGGGATAGACGGAGAGACCCAGTACTTC. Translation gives CASSNSGIDGETQYF.

The CDR3 loop reads CASSIQGMQPQHF. The CDR3 DNA reads TGTGCCAGTAGTATACAGGGGATGCAGCCCCAGCATTTT. V is TRBV19 and J is TRBJ1-5, with D possibly being TRBD1 (6 bases). Deletions cut 2 bases from V and 7 bases from J, with 9 bases between. The CDR3 extends over 13 amino acids. Germline assignment: CDR1 LNHDA and CDR2 SQIVND (reference sequence).